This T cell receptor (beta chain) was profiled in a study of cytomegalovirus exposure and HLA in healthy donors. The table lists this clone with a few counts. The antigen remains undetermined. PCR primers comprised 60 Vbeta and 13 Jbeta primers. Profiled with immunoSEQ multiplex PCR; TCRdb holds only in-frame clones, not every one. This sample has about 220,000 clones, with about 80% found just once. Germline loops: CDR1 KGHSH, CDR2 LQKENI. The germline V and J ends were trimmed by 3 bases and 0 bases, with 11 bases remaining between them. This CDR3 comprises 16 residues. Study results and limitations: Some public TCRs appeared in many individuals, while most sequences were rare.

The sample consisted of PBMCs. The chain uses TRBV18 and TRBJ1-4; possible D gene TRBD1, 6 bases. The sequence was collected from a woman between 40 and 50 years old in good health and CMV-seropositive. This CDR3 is CASSPLDSATNEKLFF. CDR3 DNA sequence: TGTGCCAGCTCACCTCTGGACAGCGCAACTAATGAAAAACTGTTTTTT.